These 23 T cell receptor beta chains share one sample of origin, sequenced in a study of T cell changes during pregnancy in multiple sclerosis. Generated by immunoSEQ multiplex PCR, the TCRdb table keeps only in-frame clones and is missing some. Of more than 95,000 clones in the sample, roughly nine tenths are singletons; the top ten hold 0.75% to 0.95%. The material sequenced was peripheral blood, taken after pregnancy. These receptors came from a female donor with multiple sclerosis, enrolled in a pregnancy study.

The V and J genes are TRBV27 and TRBJ1-2; 9 bases are a match to TRBD1. The CDR3 has 13 residues. The ends lost 5 bases at V and 8 bases at J; junction bases unmatched: 6. Germline values: CDR1 MNHEY, CDR2 SMNVEV (reference sequence). CDR3 amino acids: CASSMYRGLGYTF. CDR3 sequence (DNA): TGTGCCAGCAGTATGTACAGGGGGCTGGGCTACACCTTC.

The rearrangement uses TRBV11-2 and TRBJ2-2; 8 bases agree with TRBD2. V lost 5 bases to trimming and J lost 6 bases; unmatched junction nucleotides: 8. Germline V CDR1 and CDR2: SGHAT, FQNNGV. The CDR3 runs to 15 residues. The CDR3 protein is CASSPRLAPPGELFF. CDR3 DNA: TGTGCCAGCAGCCCGCGACTAGCGCCACCCGGGGAGCTGTTTTTT.

This sequence joins TRBV28 and TRBJ2-2; possible D gene TRBD2, 6 bases. CDR1 is MDHEN and CDR2 is SYDVKM in the germline V gene. Trimming took off 5 bases at V and 1 base at J, with 14 bases between the two ends. CDR3 length: 16 residues. The CDR3: CASSPVLGGNTGELFF. In DNA, the CDR3 is TGTGCCAGCAGTCCCGTCCTCGGGGGGAACACCGGGGAGCTGTTTTTT.

This clone was picked up a small number of times. Written as DNA, the CDR3 is TGTGCCAGCAGAAAACAGTTATACACTGAAGCTTTCTTT. Its translation is CASRKQLYTEAFF. J is TRBJ1-1 and V is TRBV27; the D is unclear. Germline V gene sequence: CDR1 MNHEY, CDR2 SMNVEV (reference sequence). The V end was cut by 6 bases, the J end by 3 bases, with 11 bases between. CDR3 length: 13 amino acids.

This chain uses TRBV28 with TRBJ2-5; weak D call: TRBD2 (5 bases). Trimming took off 5 bases at V and 0 bases at J, with 10 bases between the two ends. The CDR3 sequence is 14 residues long. CDR1 is MDHEN and CDR2 is SYDVKM in the germline V gene. CDR3 nucleotides: TGTGCCAGCAGTGTGGGCGGGTACCAAGAGACCCAGTACTTC. This translates into CASSVGGYQETQYF.

The rearrangement links TRBV4-2 to TRBJ2-7; TRBD1 might be the D (7 bases). The CDR3 length is 15 residues. V dropped 0 bases and J dropped 4 bases, with 13 bases sitting between them. CDR1 and CDR2 from the germline V gene are LGHNA and YNFKEQ. Here the CDR3 DNA reads TGTGCCAGCAGCCAAGAGAAGGCGGGACAGTACGAGCAGTACTTC. This sequence encodes CASSQEKAGQYEQYF.

The gene calls are TRBV27 and TRBJ1-1, with TRBD1 identical over 7 bases. The CDR3 totals 13 residues. Trimming took 6 bases from V and 4 from J; bases not matched to a gene: 5. Germline V gene sequence: CDR1 MNHEY, CDR2 SMNVEV (reference sequence). The CDR3 DNA reads as TGTGCCAGCAGATGGGACAGAACCACTGAAGCTTTCTTT. The encoded protein is CASRWDRTTEAFF.

The genes are TRBV30 and TRBJ2-5; no clear D gene. The CDR3 contains 12 residues. Germline V CDR1 and CDR2: GTSNPN, SVGIG (reference sequence). V lost 2 bases, J lost 5 bases, and 9 bases lay in between. This chain's CDR3 is CAWSPQRETQYF. The CDR3 DNA reads TGTGCCTGGAGTCCTCAACGGGAGACCCAGTACTTC.

J is TRBJ2-1 and V is TRBV6-5, with D possibly TRBD2 on 5 matching bases. Germline V lookup: CDR1 MNHEY, CDR2 SVGAGI. Trimming cost V 4 bases and J 9 bases, with 10 bases left between them. This CDR3 comprises 12 residues. DNA of the CDR3: TGTGCCAGCAGTTCCCGGGGAAGTGAGCAGTTCTTC. This encodes CASSSRGSEQFF.

In its sample, this clone was seen a few times. The chain recombines TRBV9 with TRBJ1-5; 10 bases match TRBD1. V shed 2 bases, J shed 6 bases, and the junction held 2 bases outside the gene matches. Germline values: CDR1 SGDLS, CDR2 YYNGEE. The CDR3 has 14 amino acids. The CDR3 region has the DNA TGTGCCAGCAGCGTCGGGACAGGGGTTCAGCCCCAGCATTTT. Its protein product is CASSVGTGVQPQHF. Full variable domain (outside the CDR3, taken from reference TRBV9 and TRBJ1-5): DSGVTQTPKHLITATGQRVTLRCSPRSGDLSVYWYQQSLDQGLQFLIQYYNGEERAKGNILERFSAQQFPDLHSELNLSSLELGDSALYFCASSVGTGVQPQHFGDGTRLSIL.

The rearrangement uses TRBV7-8 and TRBJ2-7, with TRBD1 matching over 7 bases. The V gene end was trimmed by 3 bases and the J gene end by 2 bases; junction bases not matched to a gene: 1. The CDR3 extends over 13 amino acids. CDR1 is SGHVS and CDR2 is FQNEAQ in the germline V gene. The CDR3 region is CASSLDRPYEQYF. CDR3 in DNA: TGTGCCAGCAGCTTGGACAGGCCCTACGAGCAGTACTTC.

The chain joins TRBV14 to TRBJ2-5; TRBD1 matches 9 bases. V trimming: 6 bases; J trimming: 5 bases; junction bases outside the gene matches: 13. The germline V gene encodes CDR1 SGHDN and CDR2 FVKESK. This CDR3 is 16 amino acids long. The CDR3 here is CASRPAWTGDMETQYF. The CDR3 DNA is TGTGCCAGCAGGCCCGCGTGGACAGGGGATATGGAGACCCAGTACTTC.

The chain is built from TRBV4-3 and TRBJ2-1; maybe TRBD1 (6 bases). The V end was cut by 0 bases, the J end by 5 bases, with 11 bases between. The CDR3 is 15 amino acids. The germline V gene encodes CDR1 LGHNA and CDR2 YSLEER. The CDR3 sequence: CASSQDFRGNNEQFF. CDR3 nucleotide sequence: TGCGCCAGCAGCCAAGATTTCAGGGGCAACAATGAGCAGTTCTTC.

This clone was counted a single time. The chain is built from TRBV7-2 and TRBJ1-2; TRBD1 matches 8 bases. In germline, CDR1 is SGHTA, CDR2 FQGNSA. There are 16 residues in the CDR3. The ends lost 4 bases at V and 4 bases at J; junction bases unmatched: 11. The DNA of the CDR3 is TGTGCCAGCAGCTCTTCCGGGACAGGAGCCCTCTATGGCTACACCTTC. As protein: CASSSSGTGALYGYTF.

The chain uses TRBV11-2 and TRBJ1-2, with TRBD1 matching 8 bases. With V trimmed by 0 bases and J by 5 bases, 20 bases remained unmatched. Germline V gives CDR1 SGHAT, CDR2 FQNNGV. The CDR3 is made up of 20 amino acids. In nucleotides, the CDR3 is TGTGCCAGCAGCTTAGATGCGGGAGGGACAGGACGTGGGGGACCATATGGCTACACCTTC. It yields the protein CASSLDAGGTGRGGPYGYTF.

The V call is TRBV18, the J call TRBJ1-3; D possibly corresponds to TRBD1 (6 bases). With 10 bases removed from V and 4 bases from J, the gap between germline ends came to 11 bases. The germline gives CDR1 KGHSH, CDR2 LQKENI. The CDR3 covers 12 residues. The CDR3 sequence is CATQTGGNTIYF. CDR3 coding DNA: TGTGCCACCCAAACAGGGGGAAACACCATATATTTT.

The genes are TRBV5-1 and TRBJ1-1; 7 bases align to TRBD1. Germline V gene lookup returns CDR1 SGHRS and CDR2 YFSETQ. The CDR3 contains 14 residues. V shed 4 bases and J 5 bases; nucleotides not matched to a gene: 8. The CDR3 nucleotides read TGCGCCAGCAGCCTAGCAGGGGGAAATACTGAAGCTTTCTTT. This gives the protein CASSLAGGNTEAFF.

The chain uses TRBV28 and TRBJ2-2; TRBD2 aligns across 8 bases. With 2 bases clipped from V and 4 bases from J, the junction kept 3 bases outside the gene matches. CDR1 is MDHEN and CDR2 is SYDVKM in the germline V gene. The CDR3 runs to 15 residues. The CDR3 DNA sequence: TGTGCCAGCAGTTTAGCGGGAGGAGTCACCGGGGAGCTGTTTTTT. Translated: CASSLAGGVTGELFF. Full variable domain (remainder filled in from reference TRBV28 and TRBJ2-2): DVKVTQSSRYLVKRTGEKVFLECVQDMDHENMFWYRQDPGLGLRLIYFSYDVKMKEKGDIPEGYSVSREKKERFSLILESASTNQTSMYLCASSLAGGVTGELFFGEGSRLTVL.

The gene calls are TRBV7-6 and TRBJ2-1; 12 bases fit TRBD2. Germline CDR1 and CDR2: SGHVS and FNYEAQ. J was trimmed by 4 bases and V by 5 bases; bases with no gene match: 9. The length of the CDR3 is 17 residues. In DNA form, the CDR3 reads TGTGCCAGCAGCCCCCGCCTAGCGGGAGGGCCGTACAATGAGCAGTTCTTC. Its translation: CASSPRLAGGPYNEQFF. Full variable domain (outside the CDR3, taken from reference TRBV7-6 and TRBJ2-1): GAGVSQSPRYKVTKRGQDVALRCDPISGHVSLYWYRQALGQGPEFLTYFNYEAQQDKSGLPNDRFSAERPEGSISTLTIQRTEQRDSAMYRCASSPRLAGGPYNEQFFGPGTRLTVL.

The gene calls are TRBV29-1 and TRBJ1-1; 9 bases line up with TRBD1. The CDR3 extends over 13 amino acids. Germline-derived CDR1 and CDR2 are SQVTM and ANQGSEA. J gave up 2 bases and V 5 bases, and 3 bases lay outside the gene matches. The DNA of the CDR3 is TGCAGCGTTTATACAGGGGGCAACACTGAAGCTTTCTTT. Its protein product is CSVYTGGNTEAFF.

V and J are TRBV4-1 and TRBJ1-1, with 7 bases lining up with TRBD1. Per germline, CDR1 MGHRA and CDR2 YSYEKL. This CDR3 spans 18 amino acids. The V segment lost 1 base and the J segment 1 base; nucleotides outside the gene matches: 12. In DNA, the CDR3 is TGCGCCAGCAGCCAAGTATCTGGAGGGGGCGCGAAGAACACTGAAGCTTTCTTT. Translated, it gives CASSQVSGGGAKNTEAFF.

The V call is TRBV5-6, the J call TRBJ2-7; D call uncertain. Germline CDR1 is SGHDT and CDR2 is YYEEEE. The CDR3 totals 12 residues. Trimming took off 3 bases at V and 6 bases at J, with 10 bases between the two ends. The CDR3 sequence: CASSSDYSEQYF. Written as DNA, the CDR3 is TGTGCCAGCAGCTCAGATTATTCCGAGCAGTACTTC.

This chain links TRBV29-1 with TRBJ2-1, with 9 bases that match TRBD1. This CDR3 contains 14 residues. Germline-derived CDR1 and CDR2 are SQVTM and ANQGSEA. With 1 base clipped from V and 6 bases from J, the junction kept 4 bases outside the gene matches. The CDR3 loop is CSVEAHRGRNEQFF. The DNA of the CDR3 is TGCAGCGTTGAAGCTCACAGGGGGCGCAATGAGCAGTTCTTC.